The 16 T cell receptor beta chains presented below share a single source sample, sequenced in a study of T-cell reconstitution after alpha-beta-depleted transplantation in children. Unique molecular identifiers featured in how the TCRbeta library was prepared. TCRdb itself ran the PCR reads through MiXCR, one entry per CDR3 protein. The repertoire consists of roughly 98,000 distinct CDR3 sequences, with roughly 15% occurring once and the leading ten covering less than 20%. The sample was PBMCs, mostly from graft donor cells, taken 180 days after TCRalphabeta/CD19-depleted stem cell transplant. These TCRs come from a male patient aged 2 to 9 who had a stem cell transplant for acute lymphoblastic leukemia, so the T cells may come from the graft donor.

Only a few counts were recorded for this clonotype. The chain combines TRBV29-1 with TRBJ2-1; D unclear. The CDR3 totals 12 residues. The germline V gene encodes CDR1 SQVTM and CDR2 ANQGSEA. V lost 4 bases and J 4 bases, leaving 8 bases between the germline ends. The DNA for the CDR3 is TGCAGCGTTGCCCTGCTTTACAATGAGCAGTTCTTC. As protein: CSVALLYNEQFF.

The CDR3 DNA follows: TGCAGTGCTAGAGAAGGGTCCCACGAGCAGTACTTC. Translating it yields CSAREGSHEQYF. The gene calls are TRBV20-1 and TRBJ2-7; D uncertain. This CDR3 comprises 12 residues. CDR1 DFQATT and CDR2 SNEGSKA come from the germline V gene (reference sequence). Trimming took 0 bases from V and 5 from J, leaving 8 bases between them.

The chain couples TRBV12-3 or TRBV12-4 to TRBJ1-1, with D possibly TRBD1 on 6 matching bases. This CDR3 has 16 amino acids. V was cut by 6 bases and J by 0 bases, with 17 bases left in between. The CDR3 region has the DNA TGTGCCAGCAGCCCCGGGGGCGGTCTGATGAACACTGAAGCTTTCTTT. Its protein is CASSPGGGLMNTEAFF.

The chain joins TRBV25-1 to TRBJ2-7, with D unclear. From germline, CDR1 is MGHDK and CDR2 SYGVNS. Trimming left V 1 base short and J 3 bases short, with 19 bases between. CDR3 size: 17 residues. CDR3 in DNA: TGTGCCAGCAGTGAATCCCTGGACCCCCTAAACGGCTACGAGCAGTACTTC. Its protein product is CASSESLDPLNGYEQYF.

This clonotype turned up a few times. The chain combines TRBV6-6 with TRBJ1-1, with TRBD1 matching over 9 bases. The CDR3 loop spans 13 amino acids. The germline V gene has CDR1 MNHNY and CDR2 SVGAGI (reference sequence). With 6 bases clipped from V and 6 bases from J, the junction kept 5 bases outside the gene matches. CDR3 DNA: TGTGCCAGCAGCCGGGACAGGGATGCTGAAGCTTTCTTT. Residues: CASSRDRDAEAFF.

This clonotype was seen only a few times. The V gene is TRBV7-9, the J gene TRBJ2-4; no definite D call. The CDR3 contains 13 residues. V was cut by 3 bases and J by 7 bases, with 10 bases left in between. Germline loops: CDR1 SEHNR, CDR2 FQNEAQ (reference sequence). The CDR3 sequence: CASSLDVENIQYF. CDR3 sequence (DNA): TGTGCCAGCAGCTTGGACGTTGAGAACATTCAGTACTTC.

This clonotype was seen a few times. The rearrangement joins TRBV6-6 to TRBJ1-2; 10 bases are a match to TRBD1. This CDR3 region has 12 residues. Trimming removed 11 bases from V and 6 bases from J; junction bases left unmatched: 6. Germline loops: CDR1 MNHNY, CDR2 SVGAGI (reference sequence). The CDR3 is CAGSTGGNGYTF. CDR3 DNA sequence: TGTGCCGGATCGACAGGGGGCAATGGCTACACCTTC.

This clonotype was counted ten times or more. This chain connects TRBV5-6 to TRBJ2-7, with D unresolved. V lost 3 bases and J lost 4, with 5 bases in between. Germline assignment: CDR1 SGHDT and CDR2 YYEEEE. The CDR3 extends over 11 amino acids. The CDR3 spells CASSSIYEQYF. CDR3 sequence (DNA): TGTGCCAGCAGCTCTATATACGAGCAGTACTTC.

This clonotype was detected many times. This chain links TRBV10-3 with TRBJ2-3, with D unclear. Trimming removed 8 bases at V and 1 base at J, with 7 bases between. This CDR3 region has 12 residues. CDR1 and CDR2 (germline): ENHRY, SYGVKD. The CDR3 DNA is TGTGCCATCTTGGACCGCACAGATACGCAGTATTTT. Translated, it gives CAILDRTDTQYF.

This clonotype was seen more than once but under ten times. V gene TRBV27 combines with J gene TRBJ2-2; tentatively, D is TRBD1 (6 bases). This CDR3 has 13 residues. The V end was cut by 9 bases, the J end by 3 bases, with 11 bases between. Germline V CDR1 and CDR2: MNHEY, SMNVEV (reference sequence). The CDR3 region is CASRTDYTGELFF. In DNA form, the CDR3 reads TGTGCCAGTAGGACAGACTACACCGGGGAGCTGTTTTTT.

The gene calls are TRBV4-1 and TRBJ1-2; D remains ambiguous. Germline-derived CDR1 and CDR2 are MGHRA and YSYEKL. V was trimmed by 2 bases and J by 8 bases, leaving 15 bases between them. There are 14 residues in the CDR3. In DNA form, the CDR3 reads TGCGCCAGCAGCCAATCCTCGCGGGAGGGAGGCTACACCTTC. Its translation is CASSQSSREGGYTF.

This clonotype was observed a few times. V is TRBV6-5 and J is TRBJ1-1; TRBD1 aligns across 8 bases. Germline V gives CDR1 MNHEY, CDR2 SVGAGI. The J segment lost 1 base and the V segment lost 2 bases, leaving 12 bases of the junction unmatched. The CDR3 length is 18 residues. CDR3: CASSYLSGQGGGNTEAFF. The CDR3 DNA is TGTGCCAGCAGTTACCTTTCCGGACAGGGAGGCGGGAACACTGAAGCTTTCTTT.

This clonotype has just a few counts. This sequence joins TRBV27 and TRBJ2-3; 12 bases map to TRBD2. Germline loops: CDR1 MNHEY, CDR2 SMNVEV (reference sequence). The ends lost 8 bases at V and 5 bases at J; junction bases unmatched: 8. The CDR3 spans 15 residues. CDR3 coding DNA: TGTGCCAGCGGGAGGACTAGCGGGGCCAAAGATACGCAGTATTTT. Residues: CASGRTSGAKDTQYF.

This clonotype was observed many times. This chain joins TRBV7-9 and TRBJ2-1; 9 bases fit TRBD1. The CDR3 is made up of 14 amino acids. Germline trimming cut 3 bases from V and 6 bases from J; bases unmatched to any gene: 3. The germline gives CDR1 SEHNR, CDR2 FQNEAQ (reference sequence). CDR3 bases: TGTGCCAGCAGCTTGGGGACAGGGCGCAATGAGCAGTTCTTC. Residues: CASSLGTGRNEQFF. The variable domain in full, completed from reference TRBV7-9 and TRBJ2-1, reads DTGVSQNPRHKITKRGQNVTFRCDPISEHNRLYWYRQTLGQGPEFLTYFQNEAQLEKSRLLSDRFSAERPKGSFSTLEIQRTEQGDSAMYLCASSLGTGRNEQFFGPGTRLTVL.

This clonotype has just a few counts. CDR3 amino acids: CSVVVAGVDGELFF. The CDR3 nucleotides are TGCAGCGTTGTAGTAGCGGGAGTCGACGGGGAGCTGTTTTTT. J is TRBJ2-2 and V is TRBV29-1, with 9 bases aligning to TRBD2. There are 14 residues in the CDR3. Per germline, CDR1 SQVTM and CDR2 ANQGSEA. V dropped 4 bases and J dropped 7; count of bases not matched to a gene: 7.

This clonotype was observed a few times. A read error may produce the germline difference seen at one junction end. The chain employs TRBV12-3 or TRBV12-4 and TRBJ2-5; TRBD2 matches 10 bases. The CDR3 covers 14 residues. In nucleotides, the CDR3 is TGTGCCAGCAGCTTAGCGGGGGGCACGGAGACCCAGTACTTC. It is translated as CASSLAGGTETQYF.